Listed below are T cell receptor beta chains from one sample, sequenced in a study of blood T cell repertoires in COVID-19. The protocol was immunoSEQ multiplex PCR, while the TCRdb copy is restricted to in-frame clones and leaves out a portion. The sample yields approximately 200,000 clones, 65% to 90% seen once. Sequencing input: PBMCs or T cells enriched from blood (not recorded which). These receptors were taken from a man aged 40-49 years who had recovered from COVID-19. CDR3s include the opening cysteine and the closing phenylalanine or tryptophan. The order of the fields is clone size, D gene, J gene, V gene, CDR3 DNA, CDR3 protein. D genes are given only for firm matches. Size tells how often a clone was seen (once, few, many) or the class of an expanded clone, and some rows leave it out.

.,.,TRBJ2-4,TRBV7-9,TGTGCCAGCAGCTTCCCAGGAAAAAACATTCAGTACTTC,CASSFPGKNIQYF
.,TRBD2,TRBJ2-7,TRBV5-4,TGTGCCATAAAGGAGGGGACTAACGTCGACGAGCAGTACTTC,CAIKEGTNVDEQYF
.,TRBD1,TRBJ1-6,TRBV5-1,TGCGCCAGCAGCTTCGGGACAGGGGATAATTCACCCCTCCACTTT,CASSFGTGDNSPLHF
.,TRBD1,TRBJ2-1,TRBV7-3,TGTGCCAGCAGCTACGTCCCGGGACAGGCTGGGCAGTTCTTC,CASSYVPGQAGQFF
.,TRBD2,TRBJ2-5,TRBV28,TGTTTAACTAGCGGGGGGAGCCAAGAGACCCAGTACTTC,CLTSGGSQETQYF
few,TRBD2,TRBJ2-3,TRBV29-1,TGCAGCGTTGAAAGTTCTAGCGGGGTCACAGATACGCAGTATTTT,CSVESSSGVTDTQYF
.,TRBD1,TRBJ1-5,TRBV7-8,TGTGCCAGCAGACAGGGGGCTGGACAGCCCCAGCATTTT,CASRQGAGQPQHF
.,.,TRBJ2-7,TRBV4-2,TGTGCCAGCAGCCAAGATCCGGGGGACGAGCAGTACTTC,CASSQDPGDEQYF
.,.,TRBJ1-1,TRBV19,TGTGCCAGTAGGCTACAGGGGAACACTGAAGCTTTCTTT,CASRLQGNTEAFF
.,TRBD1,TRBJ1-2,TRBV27,TGTGCCAGCAGTCCTACCGTGACAGGGAGAAGGGGCTACACCTTC,CASSPTVTGRRGYTF
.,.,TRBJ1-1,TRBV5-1,TGCGCCAGCCGACCGCGGGGATCGGCGGACACTGAAGCTTTCTTT,CASRPRGSADTEAFF
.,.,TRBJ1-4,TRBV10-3,TGTGCCATCAGTGAAAGGGGAACGCGGGAAAAACTGTTTTTT,CAISERGTREKLFF
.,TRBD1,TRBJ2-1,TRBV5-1,TGCGCCAGCAGCTTGACAGGGGTCACCTACAATGAGCAGTTCTTC,CASSLTGVTYNEQFF
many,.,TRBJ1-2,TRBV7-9,TGTGCCAGCAGCTCTCCGGGCCAACCGGGGGGCTACACCTTC,CASSSPGQPGGYTF
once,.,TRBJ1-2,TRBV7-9,TGTGCCAGCAGCTTAAGTCAGGACTACGGCTACACCTTC,CASSLSQDYGYTF
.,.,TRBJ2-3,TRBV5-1,TGCGCCAGCAGCTTATGGAGGGAGAGCACAGATACGCAGTATTTT,CASSLWRESTDTQYF
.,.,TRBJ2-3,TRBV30,TGTGCCTGGAGTGTACAGGTTAGCACAGATACGCAGTATTTT,CAWSVQVSTDTQYF
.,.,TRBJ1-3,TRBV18,TGTGCCAGCTCACCAAAGGGACAAATTTCTGGAAACACCATATATTTT,CASSPKGQISGNTIYF
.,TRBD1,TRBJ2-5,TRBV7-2,TGTGCCAGCAGCTTAGAGGAGGACAGGGCTGAGACCCAGTACTTC,CASSLEEDRAETQYF
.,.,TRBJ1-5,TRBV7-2,TGTGCCAGCAGCTTAGGTCTGTCGGGGTACAATCAGCCCCAGCATTTT,CASSLGLSGYNQPQHF